Listed here are 8 T cell receptor beta chains from one sample, sequenced in a study of T cells in Graves' hyperthyroidism and ophthalmopathy. TCR beta CDR3 regions were amplified from RNA transcripts. Primed by the HTBI set, a first-round RT-PCR was run on the TCR CDR3. TCRdb processed the multiplex PCR reads anew with MiXCR; each CDR3 protein has one entry. The table records around 610,000 distinct CDR3 sequences, 14% to 15% of them present only once. The sequencing input was blood. These receptors all come from a woman aged 40 to 49 with Graves' ophthalmopathy.

This clonotype has at least ten counts. The chain couples TRBV12-3 or TRBV12-4 to TRBJ2-2; the match to TRBD1 covers 9 bases. V was pared by 6 bases and J by 5 bases, with 7 bases of the junction left unmatched. The CDR3 totals 15 residues. This chain's CDR3 is CASSYRGHNTGELFF. CDR3 DNA: TGTGCCAGCAGCTACAGGGGGCATAATACCGGGGAGCTGTTTTTT.

The rearrangement links TRBV7-6 to TRBJ2-5; D is uncertain. The V and J ends lost 1 base and 0 bases respectively, with 9 bases between them. The CDR3 has 15 amino acids. In germline, CDR1 is SGHVS, CDR2 FNYEAQ. In DNA form, the CDR3 reads TGTGCCAGCAGCTTAGTTGCTCGGTACCAAGAGACCCAGTACTTC. As protein: CASSLVARYQETQYF.

At least ten counts were recorded for this clonotype. This sequence joins TRBV6-4 and TRBJ2-6, with TRBD1 identical over 7 bases. This CDR3 comprises 17 residues. The ends lost 7 bases at V and 0 bases at J; junction bases unmatched: 9. Germline V gene data show CDR1 as MRHNA and CDR2 as SNTAGT. CDR3: CASTKGDSPSGANVLTF. The DNA of the CDR3 is TGTGCCAGCACCAAGGGGGACAGCCCCTCTGGGGCCAACGTCCTGACTTTC.

In its sample, this clonotype was seen a few times. The chain employs TRBV24-1 and TRBJ1-2; 8 nucleotides align to TRBD1. The J segment lost 6 bases and the V segment lost 4 bases, leaving 6 bases of the junction unmatched. The germline CDR1 and CDR2 sequences are KGHDR and SFDVKD. This CDR3 spans 14 amino acids. CDR3 bases: TGTGCCACCAGTGACACGGACAGGGTCGATGGCTACACCTTC. This encodes CATSDTDRVDGYTF.

In its sample, this clonotype was seen many times. J is TRBJ2-2 and V is TRBV10-3; D unclear. V dropped 4 bases and J dropped 4 bases, with 7 bases sitting between them. From germline, CDR1 is ENHRY and CDR2 SYGVKD. The CDR3 contains 13 residues. In DNA, the CDR3 is TGTGCCATCAGTGGGGTTACCACCGGGGAGCTGTTTTTT. Its translation: CAISGVTTGELFF.

The sample holds a few counts of this clonotype. V gene TRBV6-1 combines with J gene TRBJ2-3; TRBD2 matches at 14 bases. The germline gives CDR1 MNHNS, CDR2 SASEGT. V shed 6 bases and J 4 bases; nucleotides not matched to a gene: 3. The CDR3 has 15 residues. DNA of the CDR3: TGTGCCAGCAGGTCGGGACTAGCGGGAGCAGATACGCAGTATTTT. Protein product: CASRSGLAGADTQYF.

The chain uses TRBV19 and TRBJ2-7, with D possibly called TRBD1 or TRBD2 (5 bases each). Germline CDR1 LNHDA, CDR2 SQIVND (reference sequence). There are 15 residues in the CDR3. V lost 3 bases and J 2 bases, leaving 14 bases between the germline ends. DNA for the CDR3: TGTGCCAGTAGTATCCGGGGCCTAGTCCCCTACGAGCAGTACTTC. As protein: CASSIRGLVPYEQYF.

There are many counts of this clonotype. This chain connects TRBV7-8 to TRBJ1-2, with no clear D. The V gene's germline CDR1 is SGHVS and CDR2 FQNEAQ. There are 12 residues in the CDR3. Trimming cost V 0 bases and J 6 bases, with 5 bases left between them. CDR3 sequence (DNA): TGTGCCAGCAGCTTAGCGCAGGATGGCTACACCTTC. As protein: CASSLAQDGYTF. Drawing the rest from reference TRBV7-8 and TRBJ1-2, the complete variable domain is GAGVSQSPRYKVAKRGQDVALRCDPISGHVSLFWYQQALGQGPEFLTYFQNEAQLDKSGLPSDRFFAERPEGSVSTLKIQRTQQEDSAVYLCASSLAQDGYTFGSGTRLTVV.